This T cell receptor beta chain was observed in a study of T cells in Graves' hyperthyroidism and ophthalmopathy. Study background: The authors collected peripheral blood at initial diagnosis, before any treatment.

The CDR3 sequence is 12 residues long. Trimming removed 4 bases at V and 3 bases at J, with 7 bases between. The germline V gene encodes CDR1 LGHDT and CDR2 YNNKEL (reference sequence). Authors of the study amplified TCR beta CDR3 regions from RNA transcripts. Carried out on the TCR CDR3, a first-round RT-PCR used the HTBI primer set. One entry per CDR3 protein results from TCRdb running MiXCR on the multiplex PCR reads. Of 95,000 to 100,000 distinct CDR3 sequences in the sample, around 50% are singletons; the top ten hold 25% to 30%. As concerns this clonotype: As yet, its antigen is unknown. No conserved phenylalanine or tryptophan is present at the end of the CDR3, so a read error is the likely explanation.

Regarding the study as a whole: By a 13 V-J model, ophthalmopathy was set apart from stable hyperthyroidism.

The sequenced material came from blood. The genes are TRBV3-1 and TRBJ2-7; no clear D gene. This TCR derives from a woman aged 35 to 49 with Graves' hyperthyroidism. CDR3 nucleotide sequence: TGTGCCAGCAGCCCAACCAGCTACGAGCAGTACCTC. Protein sequence: CASSPTSYEQYL.